The 15 T cell receptor beta chains below were found in one sample sequenced in a study of cytomegalovirus exposure and HLA in healthy donors. Vbeta (60) and Jbeta (13) primers were used in the PCR. Assay used: immunoSEQ multiplex PCR; TCRdb lists only in-frame clones, some missing. The sample records 150,000 to 200,000 clones, 70% to 90% being singletons. Sample: PBMCs. The receptors here all came from a woman aged 25-40 years in good health and CMV-seronegative.

The chain carries TRBV29-1 and TRBJ1-1; TRBD1 might be the D (6 bases). Trimming shortened V by 6 bases and J by 1 base, and 9 bases separated the two germline ends. The CDR3 totals 12 residues. Per the germline V gene, CDR1 is SQVTM and CDR2 is ANQGSEA. CDR3 in amino acids: CSVDSQNTEAFF. CDR3 DNA sequence: TGCAGCGTGGACAGCCAGAACACTGAAGCTTTCTTT. The full variable domain, its missing parts supplied by reference TRBV29-1 and TRBJ1-1, is SAVISQKPSRDICQRGTSLTIQCQVDSQVTMMFWYRQQPGQSLTLIATANQGSEATYESGFVIDKFPISRPNLTFSTLTVSNMSPEDSSIYLCSVDSQNTEAFFGQGTRLTVV.

This clone was detected once. This chain connects TRBV6-4 to TRBJ2-1; D is ambiguous. Between the trimmed V and J ends, which lost 4 bases and 6 bases, there was a span of 16 bases. The length of the CDR3 is 15 residues. The germline CDR1 and CDR2 sequences are MRHNA and SNTAGT. Here the CDR3 DNA reads TGTGCCAGCAGTGCCAACCTGGCCTGGAGCAATGAGCAGTTCTTC. Encoded protein: CASSANLAWSNEQFF.

The chain employs TRBV19 and TRBJ2-7, with 10 bases aligning to TRBD1. This CDR3 is 16 amino acids long. Germline V lookup: CDR1 LNHDA, CDR2 SQIVND (reference sequence). The J segment lost 5 bases and the V segment lost 1 base, leaving 8 bases of the junction unmatched. The CDR3 DNA reads as TGTGCCAGTAGTATAGGTACCGGGACAGGGGCTGACGAGCAGTACTTC. It is translated as CASSIGTGTGADEQYF.

CDR3 sequence (DNA): TGTGCCAGCAGTTACAGGGACAGCTCCTACAATGAGCAGTTCTTC. Amino acids: CASSYRDSSYNEQFF. The chain links TRBV6-5 to TRBJ2-1; TRBD1 agrees at 7 bases. The CDR3 is 15 amino acids. V lost 2 bases, J lost 0 bases, and 1 base stayed unmatched. Germline loops: CDR1 MNHEY, CDR2 SVGAGI.

Points on this clone: Its ends do not fully match the called genes, so a read error is possible. The rearrangement joins TRBV27 to TRBJ2-6; TRBD1 agrees at 7 bases. This CDR3 comprises 15 residues. Per the germline V gene, CDR1 is MNHEY and CDR2 is SMNVEV (reference sequence). The CDR3 sequence: CASSSTGVGANGLTF. The CDR3 DNA reads TGTGCCAGCAGTTCCACAGGGGTAGGGGCCAACGGCCTGACTTTC.

The chain employs TRBV15 and TRBJ2-7; 8 bases are a match to TRBD1. V gave up 2 bases and J gave up 5 bases; unmatched junction bases: 2. This CDR3 has 13 amino acids. Germline CDR1 is LNHNV and CDR2 is YYDKDF (reference sequence). The CDR3 nucleotides are TGTGCCACCAGCAGACCGACAGGGGACGAGCAGTACTTC. Its translation is CATSRPTGDEQYF.

V is TRBV27 and J is TRBJ2-7; tentative D call: TRBD2 (5 bases). The CDR3 extends over 16 amino acids. Deletions cut 2 bases from V and 1 base from J, with 15 bases between. Germline CDR1 is MNHEY and CDR2 is SMNVEV (reference sequence). The CDR3 DNA is TGTGCCAGCAGTTTAGGTAAGCGGACCTCATCCTACGAGCAGTACTTC. Protein: CASSLGKRTSSYEQYF.

The chain has TRBV27 and TRBJ2-1, with a weak D call TRBD2 (7 bases). The V end was cut by 3 bases, the J end by 8 bases, with 11 bases between. This CDR3 is 13 amino acids long. CDR1 is MNHEY and CDR2 is SMNVEV in the germline V gene (reference sequence). The CDR3 DNA is TGTGCCAGCAGTTTCGAGGGGGGGGATGAGCAGTTCTTC. Protein sequence: CASSFEGGDEQFF.

This clone was observed a handful of times. V gene TRBV27 combines with J gene TRBJ2-3; 14 positions match TRBD2. V shed 4 bases, J shed 3 bases, and the junction held 0 bases outside the gene matches. The V gene's germline CDR1 is MNHEY and CDR2 SMNVEV (reference sequence). This CDR3 has 15 residues. The CDR3 bases are TGTGCCAGCAGTTGGACTAGCGGGAGGACAGATACGCAGTATTTT. This encodes CASSWTSGRTDTQYF.

This clone has more than one count but fewer than ten. This chain joins TRBV29-1 and TRBJ1-1, with TRBD1 as a possible D gene (6 bases). With 4 bases removed from V and 0 bases from J, the gap between germline ends came to 9 bases. Looked up from germline, CDR1 is SQVTM and CDR2 is ANQGSEA. The CDR3 covers 13 residues. This CDR3 is CSVAWTVNTEAFF. The CDR3 DNA reads as TGCAGCGTTGCGTGGACAGTGAACACTGAAGCTTTCTTT.

CDR3: CASTRTGYNEQFF. The CDR3 DNA is TGCGCCAGCACTCGGACAGGGTACAATGAGCAGTTCTTC. The rearrangement links TRBV4-3 to TRBJ2-1, with TRBD1 matching over 8 bases. The CDR3 is made up of 13 amino acids. With 7 bases clipped from V and 4 bases from J, the junction kept 3 bases outside the gene matches. Per germline, CDR1 LGHNA and CDR2 YSLEER.

In its sample, this clone was seen a few times. This rearrangement joins TRBV7-2 to TRBJ2-7; 9 bases fit TRBD1. The junction had 10 bases not matched to a gene; V was cut back by 3 bases and J by 4 bases. The CDR3 has 16 amino acids. The germline gives CDR1 SGHTA, CDR2 FQGNSA. CDR3 sequence (DNA): TGTGCCAGCAGCTTCCCCCAGGACAGGGGAGTGTACGAGCAGTACTTC. Protein sequence: CASSFPQDRGVYEQYF.

The chain links TRBV4-3 to TRBJ2-5, with TRBD2 matching over 8 bases. The germline CDR1 and CDR2 sequences are LGHNA and YSLEER. V shed 1 base and J 3 bases; nucleotides not matched to a gene: 4. CDR3 size: 15 residues. The CDR3 region is CASSQGLAGEETQYF. CDR3 in DNA: TGCGCCAGCAGCCAAGGGCTAGCGGGTGAAGAGACCCAGTACTTC.

V is TRBV28 and J is TRBJ1-4, with TRBD1 identical over 8 bases. Germline V CDR1 and CDR2: MDHEN, SYDVKM. The CDR3 is made up of 15 amino acids. The trim removed 4 bases at V and 9 bases at J, leaving 10 bases unmatched. The CDR3 DNA reads TGTGCCAGCAGTTCGAGCCGGACAGGGCTAAAAAAACTGTTTTTT. Residues: CASSSSRTGLKKLFF.

The chain recombines TRBV5-6 with TRBJ2-2; TRBD1 matches at 8 bases. CDR3 length: 16 residues. After removal of 1 base from V and 9 bases from J, the junction contained 11 bases not matched to a gene. The germline gives CDR1 SGHDT, CDR2 YYEEEE. The CDR3 loop is CASSLLGQGARRELFF. CDR3 nucleotide sequence: TGTGCCAGCAGCTTGCTGGGGCAGGGGGCGCGAAGGGAGCTGTTTTTT.